What follows is one T cell receptor (beta chain) and its context. The antigen remains unidentified. This specimen comes from a study of shared clonotypes between healthy human individuals. V shed 4 bases, J shed 4 bases, and the junction held 12 bases outside the gene matches. The CDR3 runs 16 residues. Germline-derived CDR1 and CDR2 are PRHDT and FYEKMQ (reference sequence). Only in-frame clones appear in the TCRdb table, and some are missing; sequencing was by immunoSEQ multiplex PCR. The sample contains about 1,800,000 clones, approximately 95% of which appear only once. Findings and limits, study-wide: The study generally estimated greater richness for naive than memory subsets.

The naive CD8 fraction comprised CD45RO-negative cells positively selected for CCR7 and excluded terminally differentiated effector memory CD45RA+ cells. Sequencing was carried out using naive CD8+ T cells sorted from blood. This TCR was recovered from a man aged 18 to 29 in good health. The V and J genes are TRBV13 and TRBJ1-2; 7 bases map to TRBD1. The CDR3 DNA is TGTGCCAGCAGCTCCCAATACAGGGGTGGGATCTATGGCTACACCTTC. This encodes CASSSQYRGGIYGYTF.